The clone carrying this T cell receptor beta chain came up a few times. Its antigen is not identified. TCRdb called the RT-PCR reads again in MiXCR, with one record for every CDR3 protein. The sample holds hundreds of thousands of distinct CDR3 sequences, around 20% seen once. This entry belongs to a study of response to subunit inactivated influenza vaccine. Study-wide results and caveats: Authors suggested few new T cells are recruited by each seasonal influenza vaccination.

J was trimmed by 4 bases and V by 5 bases; bases with no gene match: 11. CDR3 size: 16 residues. The source was PBMCs from blood, collected 5 days after vaccination. The V call is TRBV12-3 or TRBV12-4, the J call TRBJ2-3; the match to TRBD2 covers 8 bases. The receptor was derived from a man aged 50 to 60 who received an inactivated influenza vaccine. The CDR3 DNA reads TGTGCCAGCAGTCCAGGACTAGCCCCGAGGGCAGATACGCAGTATTTT. The encoded protein is CASSPGLAPRADTQYF.